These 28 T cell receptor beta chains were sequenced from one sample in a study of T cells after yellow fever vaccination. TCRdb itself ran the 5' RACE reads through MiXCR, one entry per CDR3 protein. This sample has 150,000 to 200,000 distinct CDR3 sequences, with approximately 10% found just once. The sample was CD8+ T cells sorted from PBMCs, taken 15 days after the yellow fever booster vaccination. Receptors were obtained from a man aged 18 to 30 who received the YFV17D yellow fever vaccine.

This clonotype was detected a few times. The CDR3 DNA reads as TGCGCCAGCAGCGACCACACAGATACGCAGTATTTT. This codes for CASSDHTDTQYF. This sequence joins TRBV4-1 and TRBJ2-3; D gene unclear. V lost 5 bases to trimming and J lost 2 bases, with 5 bases between them. Germline V gene sequence: CDR1 MGHRA, CDR2 YSYEKL. The CDR3 has 12 amino acids.

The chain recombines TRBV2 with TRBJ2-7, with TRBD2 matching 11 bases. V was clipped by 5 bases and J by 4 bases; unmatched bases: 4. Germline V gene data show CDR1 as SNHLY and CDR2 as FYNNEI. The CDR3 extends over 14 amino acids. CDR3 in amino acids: CASSSGTSGYEQYF. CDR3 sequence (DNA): TGTGCCAGCAGTTCCGGGACTAGCGGATACGAGCAGTACTTC. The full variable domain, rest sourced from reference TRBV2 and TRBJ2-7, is EPEVTQTPSHQVTQMGQEVILRCVPISNHLYFYWYRQILGQKVEFLVSFYNNEISEKSEIFDDQFSVERPDGSNFTLKIRSTKLEDSAMYFCASSSGTSGYEQYFGPGTRLTVT.

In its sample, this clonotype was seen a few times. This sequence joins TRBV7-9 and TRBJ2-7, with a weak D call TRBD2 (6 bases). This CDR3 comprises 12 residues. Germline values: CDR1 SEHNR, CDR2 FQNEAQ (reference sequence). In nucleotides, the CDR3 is TGTGCCAGCAGCTTAGCGGGGGGAGTACTCCACGTC. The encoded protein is CASSLAGGVLHV.

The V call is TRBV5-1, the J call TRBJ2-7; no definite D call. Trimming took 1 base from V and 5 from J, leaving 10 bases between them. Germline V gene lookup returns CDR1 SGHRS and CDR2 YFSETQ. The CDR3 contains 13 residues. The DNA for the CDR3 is TGCGCCAGCAGCTTGACCTATAGGGACGAGCAGTACGTC. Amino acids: CASSLTYRDEQYV.

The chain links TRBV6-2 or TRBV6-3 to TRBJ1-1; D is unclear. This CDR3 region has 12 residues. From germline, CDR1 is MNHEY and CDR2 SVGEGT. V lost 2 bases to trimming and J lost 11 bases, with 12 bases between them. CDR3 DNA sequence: TGTGCCAGCAGTTACGACGGGGATTGGGCTTTCTTT. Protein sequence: CASSYDGDWAFF.

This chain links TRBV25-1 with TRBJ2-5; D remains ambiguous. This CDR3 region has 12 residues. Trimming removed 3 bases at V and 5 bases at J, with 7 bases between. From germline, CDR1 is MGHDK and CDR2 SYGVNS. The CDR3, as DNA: TGTGCCAGCAGTGAGATACTCGAGACCCAGTACTTC. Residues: CASSEILETQYF.

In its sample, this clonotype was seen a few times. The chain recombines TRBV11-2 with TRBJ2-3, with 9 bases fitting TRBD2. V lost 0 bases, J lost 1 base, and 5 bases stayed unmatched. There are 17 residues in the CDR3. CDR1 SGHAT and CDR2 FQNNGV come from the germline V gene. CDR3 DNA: TGTGCCAGCAGCTTAGACCTGGCTAGCGGGGGCACAGATACGCAGTATTTT. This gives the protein CASSLDLASGGTDTQYF.

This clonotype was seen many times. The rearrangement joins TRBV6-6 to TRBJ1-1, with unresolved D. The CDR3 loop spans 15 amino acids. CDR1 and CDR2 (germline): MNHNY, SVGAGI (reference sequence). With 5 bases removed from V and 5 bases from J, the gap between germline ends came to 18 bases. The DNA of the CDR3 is TGTGCCAGCAGTATCCCCGAGGTACGGCGAACTGAAGCTTTCTTT. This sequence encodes CASSIPEVRRTEAFF.

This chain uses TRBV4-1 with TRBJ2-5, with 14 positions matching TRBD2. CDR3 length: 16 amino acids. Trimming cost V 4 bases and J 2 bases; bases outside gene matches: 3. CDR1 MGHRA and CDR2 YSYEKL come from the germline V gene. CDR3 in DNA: TGCGCCAGCAGCCCCCGGACTAGCGGGGGGCAAGAGACCCAGTACTTC. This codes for CASSPRTSGGQETQYF.

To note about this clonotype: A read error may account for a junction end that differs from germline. The CDR3 reads CATGQGRRF. In DNA, the CDR3 is TGTGCCACCGGACAGGGTCGGAGATTT. This sequence joins TRBV7-4 and TRBJ1-4, with 8 bases matching TRBD1. This CDR3 has 9 residues. Germline CDR1 is SGHVT and CDR2 is SQSDAQ.

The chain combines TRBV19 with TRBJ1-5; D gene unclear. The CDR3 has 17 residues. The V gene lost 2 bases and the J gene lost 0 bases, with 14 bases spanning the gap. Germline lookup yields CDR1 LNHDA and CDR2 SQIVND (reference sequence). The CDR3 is CASSIWGGRDSNQPQHF. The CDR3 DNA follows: TGTGCCAGTAGTATATGGGGAGGGCGGGATAGCAATCAGCCCCAGCATTTT.

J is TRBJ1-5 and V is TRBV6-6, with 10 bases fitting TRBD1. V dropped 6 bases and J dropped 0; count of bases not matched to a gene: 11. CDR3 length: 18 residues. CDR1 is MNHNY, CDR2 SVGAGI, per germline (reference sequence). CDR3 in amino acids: CASSLGQGRIFSNQPQHF. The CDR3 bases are TGTGCCAGCAGCCTGGGACAGGGGAGAATTTTTAGCAATCAGCCCCAGCATTTT.

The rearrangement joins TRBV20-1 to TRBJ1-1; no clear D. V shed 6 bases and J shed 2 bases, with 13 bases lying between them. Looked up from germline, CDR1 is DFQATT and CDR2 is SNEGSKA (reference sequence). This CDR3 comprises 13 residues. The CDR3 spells CSAQPLVNTEAFF. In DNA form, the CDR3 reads TGCAGTGCCCAACCCCTAGTAAACACTGAAGCTTTCTTT.

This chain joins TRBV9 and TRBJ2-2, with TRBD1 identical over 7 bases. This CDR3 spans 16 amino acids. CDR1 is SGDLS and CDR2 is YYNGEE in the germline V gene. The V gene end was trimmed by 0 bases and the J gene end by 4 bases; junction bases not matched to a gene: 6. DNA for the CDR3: TGTGCCAGCAGCGTAGATCTCGGGACAGTCACCGGGGAGCTGTTTTTT. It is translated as CASSVDLGTVTGELFF.

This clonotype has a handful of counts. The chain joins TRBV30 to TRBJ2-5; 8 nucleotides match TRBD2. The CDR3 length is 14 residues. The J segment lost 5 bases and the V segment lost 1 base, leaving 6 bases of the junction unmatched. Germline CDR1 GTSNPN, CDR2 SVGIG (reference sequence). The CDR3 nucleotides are TGTGCCTGGAGTGCCCCAGCGGGGGTTGAGACCCAGTACTTC. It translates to CAWSAPAGVETQYF.

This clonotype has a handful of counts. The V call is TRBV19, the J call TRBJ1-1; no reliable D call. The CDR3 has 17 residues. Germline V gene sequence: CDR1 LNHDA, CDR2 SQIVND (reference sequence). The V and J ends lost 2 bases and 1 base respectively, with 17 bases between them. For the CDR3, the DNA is TGTGCCAGTAGTATAACCGGCGACGACTGGGGGAACACTGAAGCTTTCTTT. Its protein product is CASSITGDDWGNTEAFF. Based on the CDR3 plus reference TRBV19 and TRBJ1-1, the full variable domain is DGGITQSPKYLFRKEGQNVTLSCEQNLNHDAMYWYRQDPGQGLRLIYYSQIVNDFQKGDIAEGYSVSREKKESFPLTVTSAQKNPTAFYLCASSITGDDWGNTEAFFGQGTRLTVV.

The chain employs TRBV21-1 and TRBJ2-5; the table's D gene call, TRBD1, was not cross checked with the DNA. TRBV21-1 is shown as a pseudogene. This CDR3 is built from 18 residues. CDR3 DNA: TGTGCCAGCAGCAAAGAATCTTTTTTGGACAGCCAGTTAGAGACCCAGTACTTC. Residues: CASSKESFLDSQLETQYF.

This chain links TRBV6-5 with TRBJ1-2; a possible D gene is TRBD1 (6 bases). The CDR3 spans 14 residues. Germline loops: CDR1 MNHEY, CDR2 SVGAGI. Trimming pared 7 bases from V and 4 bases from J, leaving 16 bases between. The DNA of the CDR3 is TGTGCCAGCACCCGCGGGGGGCGAGCCTATGGCTACACCTTC. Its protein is CASTRGGRAYGYTF.

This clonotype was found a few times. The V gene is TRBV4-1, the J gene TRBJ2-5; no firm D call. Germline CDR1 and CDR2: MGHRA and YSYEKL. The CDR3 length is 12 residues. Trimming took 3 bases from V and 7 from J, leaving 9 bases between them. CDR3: CASSHGPGTQYF. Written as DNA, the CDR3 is TGCGCCAGCAGCCACGGCCCGGGGACCCAGTACTTC.

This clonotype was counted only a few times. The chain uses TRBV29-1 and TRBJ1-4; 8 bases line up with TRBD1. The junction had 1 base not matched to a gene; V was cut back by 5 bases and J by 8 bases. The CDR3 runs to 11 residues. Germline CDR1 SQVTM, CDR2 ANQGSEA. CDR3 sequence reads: CSVQGAEKLFF. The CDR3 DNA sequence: TGCAGCGTTCAGGGGGCGGAAAAACTGTTTTTT.

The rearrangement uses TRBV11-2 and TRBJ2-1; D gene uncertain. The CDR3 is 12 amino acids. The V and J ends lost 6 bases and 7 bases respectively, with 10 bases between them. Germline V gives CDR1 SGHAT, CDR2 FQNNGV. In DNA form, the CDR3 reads TGTGCCAGCAGATATGGGGTTAATGAGCAGTTCTTC. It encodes CASRYGVNEQFF.

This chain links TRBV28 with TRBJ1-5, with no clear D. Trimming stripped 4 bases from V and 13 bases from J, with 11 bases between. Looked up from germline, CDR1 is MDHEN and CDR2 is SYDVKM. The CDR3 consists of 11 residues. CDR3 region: CASSWRGPQHF. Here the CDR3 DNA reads TGTGCCAGCAGTTGGCGCGGCCCACAGCATTTT.

The CDR3 sequence is CASSVTGSAQYF. The DNA of the CDR3 is TGTGCCAGCAGCGTAACAGGGTCGGCGCAGTATTTT. The chain carries TRBV5-4 and TRBJ2-3, with D tentatively TRBD1 (6 bases). This CDR3 is 12 amino acids long. V lost 4 bases and J 10 bases, leaving 13 bases between the germline ends. Germline CDR1 is SGHNT and CDR2 is YYREEE (reference sequence).

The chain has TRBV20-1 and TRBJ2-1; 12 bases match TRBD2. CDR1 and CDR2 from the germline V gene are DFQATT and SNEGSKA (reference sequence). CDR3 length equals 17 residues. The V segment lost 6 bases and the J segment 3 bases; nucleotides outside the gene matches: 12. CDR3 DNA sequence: TGCAGTGCCGTTGGACTAGCGGGGACCCAAGGCTACAATGAGCAGTTCTTC. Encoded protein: CSAVGLAGTQGYNEQFF.

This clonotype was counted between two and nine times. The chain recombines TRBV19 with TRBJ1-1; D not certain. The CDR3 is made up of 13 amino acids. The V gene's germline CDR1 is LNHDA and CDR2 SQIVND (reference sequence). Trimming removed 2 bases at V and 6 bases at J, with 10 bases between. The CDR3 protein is CASSITDRAEAFF. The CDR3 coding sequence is TGTGCCAGTAGTATAACGGATCGCGCTGAAGCTTTCTTT.

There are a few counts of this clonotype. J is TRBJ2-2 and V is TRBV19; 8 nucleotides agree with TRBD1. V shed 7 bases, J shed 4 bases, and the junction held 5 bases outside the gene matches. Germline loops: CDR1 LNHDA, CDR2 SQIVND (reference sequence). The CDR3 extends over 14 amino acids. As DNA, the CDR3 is TGTGCCAGTACCTGGACAGGGATCACCGGGGAGCTGTTTTTT. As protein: CASTWTGITGELFF. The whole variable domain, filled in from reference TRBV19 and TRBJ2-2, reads DGGITQSPKYLFRKEGQNVTLSCEQNLNHDAMYWYRQDPGQGLRLIYYSQIVNDFQKGDIAEGYSVSREKKESFPLTVTSAQKNPTAFYLCASTWTGITGELFFGEGSRLTVL.

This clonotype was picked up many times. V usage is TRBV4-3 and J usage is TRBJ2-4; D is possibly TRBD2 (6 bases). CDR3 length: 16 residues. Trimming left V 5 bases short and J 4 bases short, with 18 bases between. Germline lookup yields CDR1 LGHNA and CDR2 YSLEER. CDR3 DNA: TGCGCCAGCAGCGCCAGCTTTGGGGGGATTAAAAACATTCAGTACTTC. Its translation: CASSASFGGIKNIQYF.

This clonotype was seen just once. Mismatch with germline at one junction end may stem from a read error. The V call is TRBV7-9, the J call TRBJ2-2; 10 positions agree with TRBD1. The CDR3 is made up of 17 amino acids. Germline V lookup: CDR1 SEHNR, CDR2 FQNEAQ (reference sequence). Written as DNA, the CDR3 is TGTGCCAGCAGCTCCCCTAGTGGGACAGGGGTTACCGGGGAGCTGTCTTTT. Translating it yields CASSSPSGTGVTGELSF.